This is a list of T cell receptor beta chains from one sample in a study of technical replicates of blood from a few donors. Using immunoSEQ multiplex PCR, the repertoire was profiled, and TCRdb retains in-frame clones only, with some absent. The repertoire consists of around 80,000 clones, with roughly 98% occurring once and the leading ten covering roughly 0.16%. What was sequenced was T cells isolated from PBMCs. Receptors were obtained from a human donor in good health. CDR3s include the opening cysteine and the closing phenylalanine or tryptophan. A D gene is named only where the DNA matches it firmly. Expanded clones get a size class; other rows say once, few or many, or leave the size out.

>TRBV19|TRBJ2-3|-|-
CATAKDTTDTQYF
TGTGCCACCGCAAAGGACACCACAGATACGCAGTATTTT
>TRBV18|TRBJ2-7|-|-
CASSPPLDYYEQYF
TGTGCCAGCTCACCACCCCTAGATTACTACGAGCAGTACTTC
>TRBV19|TRBJ1-4|-|-
CASLLRGATNEKLFF
TGTGCCAGCCTCCTACGGGGAGCCACTAATGAAAAACTGTTTTTT
>TRBV10-1|TRBJ2-7|-|TRBD2
CASSNQPGLAGGPREQYF
TGCGCCAGCAGTAATCAGCCGGGACTAGCGGGAGGGCCGAGAGAGCAGTACTTC
>TRBV2|TRBJ2-1|-|-
CASTSGRGMNEQFF
TGTGCCAGCACATCCGGACGCGGGATGAATGAGCAGTTCTTC
>TRBV7-3|TRBJ1-1|-|-
CASSLTGRGSGTEAFF
TGTGCCAGCAGCTTAACAGGTCGGGGTTCGGGCACTGAAGCTTTCTTT
>TRBV27|TRBJ2-1|-|-
CASSLAAYNEQFF
TGTGCCAGCAGTTTGGCTGCCTACAATGAGCAGTTCTTC
>TRBV11-2|TRBJ2-2|-|TRBD2
CASSLGRGGRKKAGELFF
TGTGCCAGCAGCTTAGGGCGAGGCGGGAGGAAAAAGGCCGGGGAGCTGTTTTTT
>TRBV27|TRBJ2-6|-|TRBD1
CASTYINGDRLISGANVLTF
TGTGCCAGCACCTATATTAACGGGGACAGACTCATCTCTGGGGCCAACGTCCTGACTTTC
>TRBV5-1|TRBJ2-7|-|-
CASSLGAGSGYEQYF
TGCGCCAGCAGCTTGGGAGCAGGTTCCGGCTACGAGCAGTACTTC
>TRBV29-1|TRBJ2-5|-|-
CSVVARGETQYF
TGCAGCGTTGTCGCACGGGGGGAGACCCAGTACTTC
>TRBV4-1|TRBJ2-1|-|-
CASSHRPTSRMSSDEQFF
TGCGCCAGCAGCCACCGACCCACCTCGAGGATGTCTTCGGATGAGCAGTTCTTC
>TRBV5-4|TRBJ1-3|-|-
CASSLVNANSGNTIYF
TGTGCCAGCAGCTTGGTCAATGCTAACTCTGGAAACACCATATATTTT
>TRBV6-6|TRBJ2-7|-|-
CASSYSQYEQYF
TGTGCCAGCAGTTACTCCCAATACGAGCAGTACTTC
>TRBV28|TRBJ1-1|once|TRBD1
CASSRSGTGGYTEAFF
TGTGCCAGCAGCCGATCCGGGACAGGGGGGTACACTGAAGCTTTCTTT
>TRBV28|TRBJ2-5|-|-
CATERGQETQYF
TGTGCCACCGAGAGGGGGCAAGAGACCCAGTACTTC
>TRBV30|TRBJ1-1|-|-
CAWSDQGNTEAFF
TGTGCCTGGAGCGATCAGGGGAACACTGAAGCTTTCTTT
>TRBV27|TRBJ1-3|-|-
CASTQGSGNTIYF
TGTGCCAGCACCCAGGGGTCGGGAAACACCATATATTTT
>TRBV7-9|TRBJ2-1|-|-
CASSHAGNEQFF
TGTGCCAGCAGCCATGCAGGGAATGAGCAGTTCTTC
>TRBV9|TRBJ1-2|-|-
CASSSRPNTGSGYTF
TGTGCCAGCAGCTCTCGACCGAATACAGGGAGCGGCTACACCTTC
>TRBV5-5|TRBJ2-2|-|TRBD2
CASSLFERGGSTGELFF
TGTGCCAGCAGCTTATTTGAGCGGGGGGGATCCACCGGGGAGCTGTTTTTT
>TRBV6-1|TRBJ2-2|-|-
CASSEFFPPGELFF
TGTGCCAGCAGTGAATTCTTCCCCCCCGGGGAGCTGTTTTTT
>TRBV5-4|TRBJ2-5|-|TRBD2
CASSATSGQETQYF
TGTGCCAGCAGCGCGACTAGCGGGCAAGAGACCCAGTACTTC
>TRBV28|TRBJ2-7|-|-
CASSPMGVVRGGEQYF
TGTGCCAGCAGTCCGATGGGAGTTGTTAGGGGAGGTGAGCAGTACTTC
>TRBV13|TRBJ2-1|-|TRBD2
CASSPINSRLAGGRFRYNEQFF
TGTGCCAGCAGCCCCATTAATTCGAGACTAGCGGGAGGCCGATTTAGGTACAATGAGCAGTTCTTC
>TRBV28|TRBJ1-1|-|-
CASSLPVQLNTEAFF
TGTGCCAGCAGTTTACCCGTACAGTTGAACACTGAAGCTTTCTTT
>TRBV27|TRBJ1-2|once|TRBD1
CASRRGTGNGYTF
TGTGCCAGCAGGCGGGGGACAGGAAACGGCTACACCTTC
>TRBV6-5|TRBJ2-7|-|TRBD1
CASTGAGTGNYEQYF
TGTGCCAGCACCGGCGCGGGGACAGGAAACTACGAGCAGTACTTC
>TRBV18|TRBJ2-2|-|-
CASSPLTGEVFF
TGTGCCAGCTCACCCCTAACGGGAGAGGTGTTTTTT
>TRBV6-5|TRBJ1-5|-|-
CASSYSMGDQPQHF
TGTGCCAGCAGTTACTCGATGGGAGATCAGCCCCAGCATTTT
>TRBV6-5|TRBJ2-5|-|-
CASSGTQETQYF
TGTGCCAGCAGCGGGACTCAAGAGACCCAGTACTTC
>TRBV7-2|TRBJ2-1|once|TRBD2
CASILGTSRPSYNEQFF
TGTGCCAGCATCCTGGGGACTAGCCGCCCTTCCTACAATGAGCAGTTCTTC
>TRBV30|TRBJ1-6|once|-
CAWRATGRSSPLHF
TGTGCCTGGAGGGCCACAGGTAGGAGTTCACCCCTCCACTTT
>TRBV28|TRBJ1-1|-|-
CASNPGVTEAFF
TGTGCCAGCAACCCGGGAGTGACTGAAGCTTTCTTT
>TRBV29-1|TRBJ2-3|-|TRBD2
CSVEGTSGYTDTQYF
TGCAGCGTTGAAGGGACTAGCGGATACACAGATACGCAGTATTTT
>TRBV5-6|TRBJ2-1|-|TRBD1
CASSSGTGHEQFF
TGTGCCAGCAGCTCCGGGACAGGGCATGAGCAGTTCTTC
>TRBV2|TRBJ1-5|-|TRBD1
CASRDRGSNQPQHF
TGTGCCAGCAGGGACAGGGGTAGCAATCAGCCCCAGCATTTT
>TRBV7-3|TRBJ2-2|-|TRBD2
CASSRTSGGPHTGELFF
TGTGCCAGCAGCAGGACTAGCGGGGGGCCACACACCGGGGAGCTGTTTTTT